This is a list of T cell receptor beta chains from one sample in a study of CD8 T cells in ankylosing spondylitis. TCRdb re-derived calls from the 5' RACE reads in MiXCR, one entry per CDR3 protein. The data contain over 60,000 distinct CDR3 sequences, about 5% of them singletons. Sequenced: blood, either unsorted or a sorted T cell fraction (not recorded which). These receptors all stem from a male donor with ankylosing spondylitis or in good health (not recorded which). CDR3s include the opening cysteine and the closing phenylalanine or tryptophan. The D gene is left open where the match is weak. Only part of the rows carry a size: once, few, many, or a class if the clone is expanded.

size: many
J: TRBJ2-2
V: TRBV5-5
D: .
DNA: TGTGCCAGCAGCTTGGGGACGGTGAACACCGGGGAGCTGTTTTTT
CDR3: CASSLGTVNTGELFF

size: many
J: TRBJ2-3
V: TRBV4-3
D: .
DNA: TGCGCCAGCAGCCAAGGGGGGGTATGGAGGGAGAATACGCAGTATTTT
CDR3: CASSQGGVWRENTQYF

size: many
J: TRBJ2-1
V: TRBV5-8
D: .
DNA: TGTGCCAGCAGCTTGAGGTGGGGGAGCAATGAGCAGTTCTTC
CDR3: CASSLRWGSNEQFF

size: many
J: TRBJ2-1
V: TRBV5-1
D: TRBD2
DNA: TGCGCCAGCAGCTCCACTAGCGGGGGGCGGGGGTACAATGAGCAGTTCTTC
CDR3: CASSSTSGGRGYNEQFF

size: many
J: TRBJ2-7
V: TRBV19
D: .
DNA: TGTGCCAGTAGTATGTGGGGGGACTCACTAAAATACGAGCAGTACTTC
CDR3: CASSMWGDSLKYEQYF

size: many
J: TRBJ2-5
V: TRBV13
D: .
DNA: TGTGCCAGCAGTCCGGAACCACAGGACCTCGAGACCCAGTACTTC
CDR3: CASSPEPQDLETQYF

size: many
J: TRBJ2-1
V: TRBV7-2
D: .
DNA: TGTGCCAGCAACACGAAAAACTCCTACAATGAGCAGTTCTTC
CDR3: CASNTKNSYNEQFF

size: many
J: TRBJ1-5
V: TRBV6-2/TRBV6-3
D: .
DNA: TGTGCCAGCAGTTACCGGGAGGTTCAGCCCCAGCATTTT
CDR3: CASSYREVQPQHF

size: many
J: TRBJ2-6
V: TRBV7-3
D: .
DNA: TGTGCCAGCAGCTTAATGGGGGGCGTAGGGGCCAACGTCCTGACTTTC
CDR3: CASSLMGGVGANVLTF

size: many
J: TRBJ1-1
V: TRBV9
D: .
DNA: TGTGCCAGCAGCGGACGATTGAACACTGAAGCTTTCTTT
CDR3: CASSGRLNTEAFF

size: many
J: TRBJ1-1
V: TRBV29-1
D: TRBD1
DNA: TGCAGCGTCGCGACAGGGGACACTGAAGCTTTCTTT
CDR3: CSVATGDTEAFF

size: many
J: TRBJ2-1
V: TRBV18
D: .
DNA: TGTGCCAGCTCACCAGCTAGGAATGAGCAGTTCTTC
CDR3: CASSPARNEQFF

size: many
J: TRBJ1-5
V: TRBV4-1
D: .
DNA: TGCGCCAGCAGCCAGGATACAGTACAGAGGCCCCAGCATTTT
CDR3: CASSQDTVQRPQHF

size: many
J: TRBJ2-1
V: TRBV20-1
D: TRBD1
DNA: TGCAGTGCTGGACAGGGAGGTTCCTACAATGAGCAGTTCTTC
CDR3: CSAGQGGSYNEQFF

size: many
J: TRBJ2-3
V: TRBV5-1
D: TRBD2
DNA: TGCGCCAGCAGCTTGGACGGGGGGAGCCCTACGCAGTATTTT
CDR3: CASSLDGGSPTQYF

size: many
J: TRBJ1-1
V: TRBV20-1
D: .
DNA: TGCAGTGCTAGAGCCGACGGGGGGCGAACTGAAGCTTTCTTT
CDR3: CSARADGGRTEAFF

size: many
J: TRBJ1-1
V: TRBV6-2/TRBV6-3
D: .
DNA: TGTGCCAGCAGGCGACGACAGGAGATGAACACTGAAGCTTTCTTT
CDR3: CASRRRQEMNTEAFF

size: many
J: TRBJ2-1
V: TRBV6-1
D: .
DNA: TGTGCCAGCAGGACAGGAGAGGGGAACAATGAGCAGTTCTTC
CDR3: CASRTGEGNNEQFF

size: many
J: TRBJ2-3
V: TRBV20-1
D: .
DNA: TGCAGTGCTACCGGGCCGAAAACTAGCACAGATACGCAGTATTTT
CDR3: CSATGPKTSTDTQYF

size: many
J: TRBJ1-5
V: TRBV4-2
D: .
DNA: TGTGCCAGCAGCCAATCCTCGGGGCTTCAGCCCCAGCATTTT
CDR3: CASSQSSGLQPQHF

size: many
J: TRBJ2-1
V: TRBV4-1
D: TRBD1
DNA: TGCGCCAGCAGCCAGACCGGGACAGGCGACAATGAGCAGTTCTTC
CDR3: CASSQTGTGDNEQFF

size: many
J: TRBJ2-3
V: TRBV9
D: TRBD2
DNA: TGTGCCAGCAGCCCTAGCGGGGGGGCCATAGATACGCAGTATTTT
CDR3: CASSPSGGAIDTQYF

size: many
J: TRBJ2-6
V: TRBV20-1
D: TRBD2
DNA: TGCAGTGCTAGGCCTAGCGGGGGTTTCTGGGCCAACGTCCTGACTTTC
CDR3: CSARPSGGFWANVLTF

size: many
J: TRBJ2-1
V: TRBV11-2
D: .
DNA: TGTGCCAGCAGCCCGGGACGCCTGCAGGAGCAGTTCTTC
CDR3: CASSPGRLQEQFF

size: many
J: TRBJ1-1
V: TRBV4-3
D: .
DNA: TGCGCCAGACCCTTTAGGACAGTCATGAACACTGAAGCTTTCTTT
CDR3: CARPFRTVMNTEAFF

size: many
J: TRBJ1-5
V: TRBV4-1
D: .
DNA: TGCGCCAGCAGCCAGCTGACACTTAGCAATCAGCCCCAGCATTTT
CDR3: CASSQLTLSNQPQHF

size: many
J: TRBJ2-7
V: TRBV20-1
D: TRBD2
DNA: TGCAGTGCTAGAAGCGGGGGGGCCTTGAACGAGCAGTACTTC
CDR3: CSARSGGALNEQYF

size: many
J: TRBJ1-5
V: TRBV12-3/TRBV12-4
D: TRBD1
DNA: TGTGCCAGCAGGCAGGGGGCTTTTCAGCCCCAGCATTTT
CDR3: CASRQGAFQPQHF

size: many
J: TRBJ2-7
V: TRBV30
D: TRBD1
DNA: TGTGCCTGGAGCGAAGGGACAGTCCATTACGAGCAGTACTTC
CDR3: CAWSEGTVHYEQYF

size: many
J: TRBJ2-7
V: TRBV5-1
D: .
DNA: TGCGCCAGCAGCTACAGTCCCTCCTACGAGCAGTACTTC
CDR3: CASSYSPSYEQYF

size: many
J: TRBJ2-1
V: TRBV3-1
D: TRBD2
DNA: TGTGCCAGCAGTCCATTTAGCGGGGGGGCAGGAAATGAGCAGTTCTTC
CDR3: CASSPFSGGAGNEQFF

size: many
J: TRBJ2-3
V: TRBV5-1
D: TRBD2
DNA: TGCGCCAGCAGCTTACCTAGCGGGGGCATCACAGATACGCAGTATTTT
CDR3: CASSLPSGGITDTQYF

size: many
J: TRBJ2-7
V: TRBV20-1
D: .
DNA: TGCAGTGCTAGAGATCCTGGGACCTCCACCTACGAGCAGTACTTC
CDR3: CSARDPGTSTYEQYF

size: many
J: TRBJ1-5
V: TRBV20-1
D: .
DNA: TGCAGTGCCCTCCGTCCAGGGTGGGACAATCAGCCCCAGCATTTT
CDR3: CSALRPGWDNQPQHF

size: many
J: TRBJ1-4
V: TRBV11-2
D: .
DNA: TGTGCCAGCACCACCAGAGTCGGGGTCTTGGGAGAAAAACTGTTTTTT
CDR3: CASTTRVGVLGEKLFF

size: few
J: TRBJ2-1
V: TRBV20-1
D: .
DNA: TGCTGTGCTAGAGATGACGTAAGCTCCTACAATGAGCAGTTCTTC
CDR3: CCARDDVSSYNEQFF

size: many
J: TRBJ1-2
V: TRBV27
D: TRBD1
DNA: TGTGCCAGCAGTTTAGGCCCCGACAGGGTTACGAATGGCTACACCTTC
CDR3: CASSLGPDRVTNGYTF

size: many
J: TRBJ1-5
V: TRBV5-6
D: .
DNA: TGTGCCAGCAGCTTGGGAGCGAACAGCAATCAGCCCCAGCATTTT
CDR3: CASSLGANSNQPQHF

size: many
J: TRBJ1-6
V: TRBV9
D: .
DNA: TGTGCCAGCAGCCTAGGACCGAATAATTCACCCCTCCACTTT
CDR3: CASSLGPNNSPLHF

size: many
J: TRBJ2-2
V: TRBV25-1
D: .
DNA: TGTGCCAGCAGTGTCCGGAACACCGGGGAGCTGTTTTTT
CDR3: CASSVRNTGELFF

size: many
J: TRBJ2-2
V: TRBV5-1
D: .
DNA: TGCGGCACCGGGACTGACACCGGGGAGCTGTTTTTT
CDR3: CGTGTDTGELFF

size: many
J: TRBJ2-2
V: TRBV6-5
D: .
DNA: TGTGCCAGCAGTTTCACCGGGGAGCTGTTTTTT
CDR3: CASSFTGELFF

size: many
J: TRBJ1-6
V: TRBV13
D: .
DNA: TGTGCCAGCAGGGCTACGGGTCACCGTGATTCACCCCTCCACTTT
CDR3: CASRATGHRDSPLHF

size: many
J: TRBJ1-2
V: TRBV7-2
D: TRBD1
DNA: TGTGCCAGCAGCTTAGCGCTGGGACAGAACTATGGCTACACCTTC
CDR3: CASSLALGQNYGYTF

size: many
J: TRBJ2-2
V: TRBV7-6
D: .
DNA: TGTGCCAGCAATTCCGCCCTGGTGGACGGGGAGCTGTTTTTT
CDR3: CASNSALVDGELFF

size: many
J: TRBJ2-1
V: TRBV3-1
D: TRBD2
DNA: TGTGCCAGCAGCCAAGTACCTCATACGACTAGCCTCACCGTAACAGCACGCAATGAGCAGTTCTTC
CDR3: CASSQVPHTTSLTVTARNEQFF

size: many
J: TRBJ1-6
V: TRBV6-2/TRBV6-3
D: .
DNA: TGTGCCAGCAGTTGGGAATCACCCCTCCACTTT
CDR3: CASSWESPLHF

size: .
J: TRBJ2-5
V: TRBV11-2
D: .
DNA: TGTGCCAGCAGCTCCCAGGGGGGTATAGAGACCCAGTACTTC
CDR3: CASSSQGGIETQYF

size: many
J: TRBJ2-5
V: TRBV30
D: TRBD2
DNA: TGTGCCTGGAGTCCGCCCCGGGGGGGACAAGAGACCCAGTACTTC
CDR3: CAWSPPRGGQETQYF

size: many
J: TRBJ2-5
V: TRBV27
D: TRBD1
DNA: TGTGCCAGCAGTCCCTGGACAGGGGATCGGGGTGAGACCCAGTACTTC
CDR3: CASSPWTGDRGETQYF

size: many
J: TRBJ1-6
V: TRBV6-1
D: .
DNA: TGTGCCAGTAAAACAGGGAGCAATTCACCCCTCCACTTT
CDR3: CASKTGSNSPLHF

size: many
J: TRBJ2-6
V: TRBV6-5
D: .
DNA: TGTGCCAGCAGGTACTCCGGGGCCAACGTCCTGACTTTC
CDR3: CASRYSGANVLTF

size: many
J: TRBJ2-6
V: TRBV6-2/TRBV6-3
D: TRBD1
DNA: TGTGCCAGCAGACCCGGACAGGGGGCCTCTTCTGGGGCCAACGTCCTGACTTTC
CDR3: CASRPGQGASSGANVLTF

size: many
J: TRBJ1-5
V: TRBV2
D: TRBD1
DNA: TGTGCCAGCAGTGAGGGACAGGGGGCACAGCCCCAGCATTTT
CDR3: CASSEGQGAQPQHF

size: many
J: TRBJ1-4
V: TRBV5-1
D: TRBD1
DNA: TGCGCCAGCAGATCGGGACAGGGGGCGCTCGGGGAAAAACTGTTTTTT
CDR3: CASRSGQGALGEKLFF

size: many
J: TRBJ2-5
V: TRBV7-2
D: .
DNA: TGTGCCAGCAGCCTGGGCCTGGAGACCCAGTACTTC
CDR3: CASSLGLETQYF

size: many
J: TRBJ1-1
V: TRBV25-1
D: .
DNA: TGTGCCAGCAGTGGGAAGGGGGTCACAGAATACACTGAAGCTTTCTTT
CDR3: CASSGKGVTEYTEAFF

size: many
J: TRBJ2-2
V: TRBV6-1
D: TRBD1
DNA: TGTGCCAGCAGCCCCTCAAGGACAGGGATGGTGTTTTTT
CDR3: CASSPSRTGMVFF

size: many
J: TRBJ2-3
V: TRBV20-1
D: TRBD2
DNA: TGCAGTGCTAGAAGGCGGGGGGCTTTCACAGATACGCAGTATTTT
CDR3: CSARRRGAFTDTQYF